The clone carrying this T cell receptor beta chain was found a few times. This sample is part of a study of neurological immune-mediated disorders. Unsorted libraries were derived from 2 million PBMCs stored at -80 C. V gave up 1 base and J gave up 6 bases, with 8 bases separating them. The CDR3 is 13 amino acids. CDR1 and CDR2 (germline): SGHRS, YFSETQ. MiXCR was run by TCRdb on the 5' RACE reads, yielding one entry per CDR3 protein. The sample holds some 57,000 distinct CDR3 sequences, less than 6% seen once. The sequence was collected from a woman aged 45-60 years with multiple sclerosis. The rearrangement links TRBV5-1 to TRBJ2-1; D uncertain. The sample comprised PBMCs. Here the CDR3 reads CASSLQDTNEQFF. CDR3 DNA: TGCGCCAGCAGCTTGCAGGATACCAATGAGCAGTTCTTC. Complete variable domain (other parts from reference TRBV5-1 and TRBJ2-1): KAGVTQTPRYLIKTRGQQVTLSCSPISGHRSVSWYQQTPGQGLQFLFEYFSETQRNKGNFPGRFSGRQFSNSRSEMNVSTLELGDSALYLCASSLQDTNEQFFGPGTRLTVL.